This T cell receptor (beta chain) comes out of a study of shared T cell receptors in the human thymus. The germline V and J ends were trimmed by 4 bases and 6 bases, with 4 bases remaining between them. The CDR3 spans 11 residues. Germline V gives CDR1 MNHEY, CDR2 SMNVEV (reference sequence). Assay: immunoSEQ multiplex PCR; the TCRdb copy retains only in-frame clones and omits some. The sample shows hundreds of thousands of clones, roughly 74% of them seen only once. This sample was also put to use in a study of human thymus T cells. That work states: The donors were infants in Finland with congenital heart defects, otherwise immunologically healthy. From resections taken during corrective heart surgery, the thymus tissue was obtained.

Sequencing was performed on thymocytes. The chain uses TRBV27 and TRBJ1-5; no definite D call. This sequence was found in a boy younger than two with a congenital heart defect. The CDR3 nucleotides are TGTGCCAGCAGTTCTTCTCAGCCCCAGCATTTT. Residues: CASSSSQPQHF.